One and the same sample provided the 25 T cell receptor beta chains below, sequenced in a study of neurological immune-mediated disorders. MiXCR, applied by TCRdb to the 5' RACE reads, yields one record per CDR3 protein. This sample has roughly 80,000 distinct CDR3 sequences, with 17% found just once. The source material was PBMCs. The receptors come from a woman aged 40 to 50 in good health.

This clonotype has a count of ten or more. This chain uses TRBV12-3 or TRBV12-4 with TRBJ2-1, with D uncertain. The CDR3 is 12 residues long. Between the trimmed V and J ends, which lost 5 bases and 6 bases, there was a span of 8 bases. CDR3 nucleotide sequence: TGTGCCAGCAGTAATAGTGGCAATGAGCAGTTCTTC. Its protein is CASSNSGNEQFF.

This clonotype was observed once. The rearrangement joins TRBV5-1 to TRBJ2-3; 7 nucleotides align to TRBD2. The V segment lost 2 bases and the J segment 4 bases; nucleotides outside the gene matches: 13. This CDR3 has 17 amino acids. Germline-derived CDR1 and CDR2 are SGHRS and YFSETQ. For the CDR3, the DNA is TGCGCCAGCAGCTTTTCCGGGACTAACCCTTCCCCAGATACGCAGTATTTT. Protein product: CASSFSGTNPSPDTQYF. The full variable domain, rest sourced from reference TRBV5-1 and TRBJ2-3, is KAGVTQTPRYLIKTRGQQVTLSCSPISGHRSVSWYQQTPGQGLQFLFEYFSETQRNKGNFPGRFSGRQFSNSRSEMNVSTLELGDSALYLCASSFSGTNPSPDTQYFGPGTRLTVL.

This clonotype was detected many times. This chain joins TRBV5-1 and TRBJ1-1; 10 bases agree with TRBD1. CDR3 length: 15 amino acids. Unmatched junction bases numbered 4, after V lost 4 bases and J lost 1 base. Looked up from germline, CDR1 is SGHRS and CDR2 is YFSETQ. The DNA for the CDR3 is TGCGCCAGCAGCCCCTGGACAGGGGGGAACACTGAAGCTTTCTTT. It yields the protein CASSPWTGGNTEAFF. Based on the CDR3 plus reference TRBV5-1 and TRBJ1-1, the full variable domain is KAGVTQTPRYLIKTRGQQVTLSCSPISGHRSVSWYQQTPGQGLQFLFEYFSETQRNKGNFPGRFSGRQFSNSRSEMNVSTLELGDSALYLCASSPWTGGNTEAFFGQGTRLTVV.

This clonotype has more than one count but fewer than ten. A much larger clone differs by one base, so this may be a read error. V usage is TRBV28 and J usage is TRBJ1-1; D gene ambiguous. The CDR3 loop spans 11 amino acids. The V end lost 5 bases, the J end lost 4 bases, and 5 bases lay between the germline ends. The germline gives CDR1 MDHEN, CDR2 SYDVKM. The CDR3 is CASSVPTEAFF. In nucleotides, the CDR3 is TGTGCCAGCAGTGTGCCCACTGAAGCTTTCTTT.

The chain uses TRBV3-1 and TRBJ2-1; a weak D match, TRBD2 (6 bases). Trimming left V 6 bases short and J 9 bases short, with 15 bases between. The CDR3 spans 13 residues. From germline, CDR1 is LGHDT and CDR2 YNNKEL (reference sequence). The CDR3 region is CASRLGTVGEQFF. The CDR3 nucleotides read TGTGCCAGCAGACTGGGGACTGTTGGTGAGCAGTTCTTC.

The chain recombines TRBV20-1 with TRBJ1-2, with D perhaps matching TRBD1 (6 bases). CDR1 DFQATT and CDR2 SNEGSKA come from the germline V gene (reference sequence). The CDR3 totals 15 residues. Trimming cost V 6 bases and J 5 bases, with 22 bases left between them. The CDR3: CSAPRDKETKYGYTF. For the CDR3, the DNA is TGCAGTGCCCCCCGGGACAAGGAGACCAAATATGGCTACACCTTC.

This clonotype was found many times. The chain joins TRBV12-3 or TRBV12-4 to TRBJ1-2; TRBD1 agrees at 11 bases. The V gene end was trimmed by 2 bases and the J gene end by 4 bases; junction bases not matched to a gene: 6. CDR3 length: 16 amino acids. CDR3 sequence (DNA): TGTGCCAGCAGTTTAAAAGGGACAGGGGGAGTCTATGGCTACACCTTC. Translation gives CASSLKGTGGVYGYTF.

This clonotype was counted many times. V is TRBV29-1 and J is TRBJ2-5, with D possibly being TRBD1 (7 bases). CDR1 is SQVTM, CDR2 ANQGSEA, per germline. V lost 7 bases and J lost 4, with 19 bases in between. The length of the CDR3 is 14 residues. DNA for the CDR3: TGCAGCGCCTACAGGGGAGGTGTGGGAGAGACCCAGTACTTC. It codes for CSAYRGGVGETQYF.

Many counts were recorded for this clonotype. This chain uses TRBV20-1 with TRBJ2-5; D is perhaps TRBD2 (5 bases). The CDR3 has 11 residues. Germline-derived CDR1 and CDR2 are DFQATT and SNEGSKA (reference sequence). Trimming cost V 3 bases and J 5 bases, with 7 bases left between them. CDR3 loop: CSASREETQYF. In DNA, the CDR3 is TGCAGTGCTAGTAGGGAGGAGACCCAGTACTTC.

This clonotype was counted ten times or more. The chain is built from TRBV5-1 and TRBJ2-1; possibly TRBD2 for D (5 bases). Germline V CDR1 and CDR2: SGHRS, YFSETQ. CDR3 length: 16 residues. Trimming removed 0 bases from V and 7 bases from J, with 17 bases in between. The CDR3 region is CASSLGPGMIWNEQFF. The DNA of the CDR3 is TGCGCCAGCAGCTTGGGGCCGGGGATGATATGGAATGAGCAGTTCTTC.

In regard to this clonotype: A much bigger clone sits one base away, suggesting this may be a read error. The chain joins TRBV6-6 to TRBJ1-1; 7 bases match TRBD1. V lost 2 bases to trimming and J lost 8 bases; unmatched junction nucleotides: 8. The CDR3 runs to 14 residues. Germline loops: CDR1 MNHNY, CDR2 SVGAGI (reference sequence). CDR3 residues: CASSYPREGAEAFF. The DNA of the CDR3 is TGTGCCAGCAGTTACCCGAGGGAGGGGGCGGAAGCTTTCTTT.

This clonotype was seen many times. The chain uses TRBV28 and TRBJ2-1, with D perhaps TRBD1 or TRBD2 (6 bases each). The germline CDR1 and CDR2 sequences are MDHEN and SYDVKM. The CDR3 extends over 17 amino acids. V lost 3 bases and J 0 bases, leaving 15 bases between the germline ends. CDR3 nucleotide sequence: TGTGCCAGCAGTTTGAGGGGGGACCGCAGCTCCTACAATGAGCAGTTCTTC. This translates into CASSLRGDRSSYNEQFF.

The sample holds many counts of this clonotype. This rearrangement joins TRBV20-1 to TRBJ1-5, with TRBD1 matching 7 bases. CDR3 length equals 12 residues. Germline lookup yields CDR1 DFQATT and CDR2 SNEGSKA (reference sequence). CDR3 region: CSGEGANQPQHF. The CDR3 DNA is TGCAGCGGGGAGGGGGCAAATCAGCCCCAGCATTTT.

This clonotype was counted at least ten times. This rearrangement joins TRBV6-1 to TRBJ1-1; D unclear. Germline lookup yields CDR1 MNHNS and CDR2 SASEGT. Between the trimmed V and J ends, which lost 5 bases and 1 base, there was a span of 8 bases. The CDR3 is made up of 13 amino acids. DNA of the CDR3: TGTGCCAGCAGTTACAGTGCGAACACTGAAGCTTTCTTT. This gives the protein CASSYSANTEAFF.

In this sample, this clonotype turned up many times. The rearrangement joins TRBV7-2 to TRBJ1-6; D remains unclear. The CDR3 totals 15 residues. CDR1 and CDR2 (germline): SGHTA, FQGNSA. V was clipped by 5 bases and J by 5 bases, with 13 bases between them. The chain's CDR3 is CASSPPTTNNSPLHF. The CDR3 DNA follows: TGTGCCAGCAGCCCACCTACTACCAATAATTCACCCCTCCACTTT.

This clonotype was seen at least ten times. The genes are TRBV6-6 and TRBJ1-2; D gene ambiguous. CDR3 length: 14 residues. Trimming stripped 3 bases from V and 3 bases from J, with 11 bases between. Germline CDR1 is MNHNY and CDR2 is SVGAGI (reference sequence). In DNA form, the CDR3 reads TGTGCCAGCAGTTATTTGGGTAGTCACTATGGCTACACCTTC. Translated, it gives CASSYLGSHYGYTF.

This clonotype was seen repeatedly, ten times or more. The gene calls are TRBV7-2 and TRBJ2-6; perhaps TRBD1 as D (6 bases). V lost 5 bases and J 4 bases, leaving 12 bases between the germline ends. The CDR3 length is 15 residues. Germline lookup yields CDR1 SGHTA and CDR2 FQGNSA. The CDR3 sequence: CASSRFRGGANVLTF. CDR3 in DNA: TGTGCCAGCAGCAGATTTAGGGGGGGGGCCAACGTCCTGACTTTC.

This clonotype has at least ten counts. The rearrangement links TRBV15 to TRBJ2-2; TRBD2 matches at 9 bases. The CDR3 runs to 14 residues. The V gene's germline CDR1 is LNHNV and CDR2 YYDKDF (reference sequence). V trimming: 10 bases; J trimming: 7 bases; junction bases outside the gene matches: 10. The CDR3 nucleotides are TGTGCCATCTCGATGGGGACTAGCTACGGGGAGCTGTTTTTT. Protein product: CAISMGTSYGELFF.

This clonotype turned up a few times. The chain recombines TRBV28 with TRBJ1-1; 7 nucleotides align to TRBD1. Germline loops: CDR1 MDHEN, CDR2 SYDVKM. V dropped 6 bases and J dropped 4; count of bases not matched to a gene: 11. The CDR3 extends over 15 amino acids. CDR3 bases: TGTGCCAGCAGCCTATATCAAAGGGGGCTCACTGAAGCTTTCTTT. Protein product: CASSLYQRGLTEAFF.

This clonotype has a count of ten or more. The chain joins TRBV29-1 to TRBJ2-1; maybe TRBD1 (5 bases). The CDR3 is made up of 16 amino acids. Deletions cut 0 bases from V and 4 bases from J, with 16 bases between. Germline CDR1 reads SQVTM; CDR2 reads ANQGSEA. The DNA for the CDR3 is TGCAGCGTTGAAGATGGGTCTAGGGGCCTTTACAATGAGCAGTTCTTC. Residues: CSVEDGSRGLYNEQFF.

This rearrangement joins TRBV14 to TRBJ1-4; D gene ambiguous. V was pared by 1 base and J by 0 bases, with 12 bases between. Germline V gene sequence: CDR1 SGHDN, CDR2 FVKESK. The CDR3 totals 17 residues. CDR3 nucleotide sequence: TGTGCCAGCAGCCAAGGGCGGACGCCTGCAACTAATGAAAAACTGTTTTTT. Protein: CASSQGRTPATNEKLFF.

The chain recombines TRBV7-2 with TRBJ2-5; D gene unclear. V dropped 2 bases and J dropped 4 bases, with 11 bases sitting between them. The CDR3 covers 14 residues. Germline CDR1 is SGHTA and CDR2 is FQGNSA. The DNA of the CDR3 is TGTGCCAGCAGCTTATCATCTCAGTCAGAGACCCAGTACTTC. Amino acid sequence: CASSLSSQSETQYF.

This clonotype was counted between two and nine times. The rearrangement links TRBV5-1 to TRBJ2-3; 9 bases fit TRBD1. The CDR3 has 15 amino acids. CDR1 is SGHRS, CDR2 YFSETQ, per germline. V lost 5 bases to trimming and J lost 1 base; unmatched junction nucleotides: 5. CDR3 residues: CASSFTGGGTDTQYF. The CDR3 region has the DNA TGCGCCAGCAGTTTTACAGGGGGCGGCACAGATACGCAGTATTTT.

The CDR3 sequence is CASSSPPGQGIVSTEAFF. The CDR3, as DNA: TGTGCCAGCAGCTCCCCACCGGGACAGGGTATTGTTTCCACTGAAGCTTTCTTT. The chain carries TRBV5-4 and TRBJ1-1; 9 bases fit TRBD1. Trimming removed 3 bases from V and 4 bases from J; junction bases left unmatched: 16. This CDR3 contains 18 residues. The germline V gene has CDR1 SGHNT and CDR2 YYREEE (reference sequence).

This clonotype has ten or more counts. V gene TRBV5-1 combines with J gene TRBJ1-3; D is unclear. This CDR3 has 15 residues. Looked up from germline, CDR1 is SGHRS and CDR2 is YFSETQ. V was trimmed by 7 bases and J by 0 bases, leaving 14 bases between them. Here the CDR3 reads CASGLDASSGNTIYF. The CDR3 DNA reads as TGCGCCAGCGGACTTGACGCTAGCTCTGGAAACACCATATATTTT.